This T cell receptor beta chain was retrieved from a study of identical twins (dated by TCRdb to 2016 to 2017). Looking at the study overall: To test whether fetal clonotypes persist, this study deep-sequenced TCR alpha and beta repertoires from monozygotic twins, from unrelated adults of various ages, and from cord blood. Replicate twin experiments were performed at different times using different library preparation protocols to rule out contamination. Here is what the overall study found, with its caveats: A weaker excess of twin sharing was found in beta out-of-frame sequences because the signal-to-noise ratio was lowered by fewer shared sequences. Because the same donors could not be followed over many years, conclusions were based on cross-sectional statistical analysis. Fewer insertions were carried by abundant cord blood beta clonotypes, a similar but weaker trend appeared in young adult naive repertoires, and no such trend appeared in memory repertoires. Compared with coincidental sharing between unrelated individuals, out-of-frame TCR alpha sequences shared between twins had an excess of sequences with low generation probability. Out-of-frame TCR alpha sharing in monozygotic twins was systematically underestimated by recombination models, whereas sharing between unrelated individuals was in agreement with the recombination models. Invariant T cells such as MAIT and iNKT could partly confound zero-insertion analyses, although diverse VJ usage argued against such confounding for most clonotypes.

The sample holds a few counts of this clonotype. What this receptor recognizes is not known. The record has no base qualities; no much larger clone is one base away. Every donor was a healthy Caucasian. The germline V end is reduced by 3 bases and the J end by 2 bases; junction bases left unmatched: 3. The CDR3 starts with the cysteine, ends with the phenylalanine, and has 14 residues. Only CDR3 DNA is held: 42 bases, read in frame from base 1. In the germline V gene (reference sequence), CDR1 corresponds to LNHDA and CDR2 to SQIVND. Preparation of the library involved 5' RACE. Sequenced using an Illumina HiSeq 2000. Template switching introduced a universal primer binding site; the final cDNA contained a unique molecular identifier, enabling accurate counting of TCR cDNA molecules. Specific primers in the conserved constant-segment region were used to synthesize first-strand cDNA for the TCR alpha and beta chains. Each cDNA library was double barcoded, with a SMART-Mk sample barcode plus Illumina barcodes, to control for contamination. TruSeq adapter sequences and Illumina sample barcodes were added in two successive PCR steps. Sequencing of the TCR alpha and beta cDNA libraries was done on the Illumina HiSeq platform using custom primers. Regarding the original processing steps: MiGEC was used to process raw reads and extract unique molecular identifiers, and MiXCR was used to find CDR3 positions. For each individual, recombination models were inferred using an EM algorithm with the repgenHMM and IGoR tools. The analysis of shared clonotypes was done with the tcR package in R, with sharing normalized by the product of cloneset sizes. To study raw recombination free of thymic and clonal selection effects, out-of-frame nonproductive sequences were analyzed. Starting from the raw public reads, TCRdb applied fastp trimming at Q25, assembled clones with MiXCR and retained in-frame beta chains. Merged by CDR3 protein, the rows form single entries marked with the most common genes and DNA. The V and J calls come from TCRdb's annotation, not from the publication. The sample table lists some 1,700,000 distinct CDR3 sequences, about 32% of them with a count of one. In total, the top ten clones hold under 0.35% of the sample.

Sample: cord blood. The origin of this receptor is a newborn girl in good health. The chain links TRBV19 with TRBJ1-2; TRBD1 matches 7 bases in the middle. The DNA reads as follows: TGTGCCAGTAGTATGTCGGGACAGAACTATGGCTACACCTTC. Its translation reads: CASSMSGQNYGYTF.